The rows below give T cell receptor beta chains drawn from one sample of a study of cytomegalovirus exposure and HLA in healthy donors. Assay used: immunoSEQ multiplex PCR; TCRdb lists only in-frame clones, some missing. The sample carries some 190,000 clones, around 82% recorded once. Sequenced material: PBMCs. These receptors came from a man aged 40-49 years in good health and CMV-seropositive. Each CDR3 is given with its conserved first and last residue. The D gene is left open where the match is weak. A clone size is listed for some rows: how often the clone was seen (once, few, many), or a class if it is expanded.

CDR3nt	CDR3aa	d_gene	v_gene	j_gene	abundance
TGTGCCAGCAGCTTCCCCGGGACAGGGTACGGCTACACCTTC	CASSFPGTGYGYTF	TRBD1	TRBV2	TRBJ1-2	NA
TGTGCCAGCAGCTTGGCTCATAGCGGGCCCCCAACGAAGCAGTACTTC	CASSLAHSGPPTKQYF	TRBD2	TRBV13	TRBJ2-7	NA
TGTGCCATCAGTGATGTGGACAGTCCCAACACTGAAGCTTTCTTT	CAISDVDSPNTEAFF	NA	TRBV10-3	TRBJ1-1	NA
TGTGCCTGGAGTCTCGTTTTGGGGGCCAACGTCCTGACTTTC	CAWSLVLGANVLTF	NA	TRBV30	TRBJ2-6	NA
TGTGCCAGCAGCCGCAGGGGCACTGAAGCTTTCTTT	CASSRRGTEAFF	NA	TRBV27	TRBJ1-1	once
TGTGCCAGCAGCGCCCCGACAGGGACGAACACTGAAGCTTTCTTT	CASSAPTGTNTEAFF	TRBD1	TRBV9	TRBJ1-1	NA
TGTGCCAGCAGCCCCGGCAGCAGGGAGGAGGAGACCCAGTACTTC	CASSPGSREEETQYF	NA	TRBV11-2	TRBJ2-5	NA
TGTGCCAGCTCACCCGAAGGAGGTCAGCCCCAGCATTTT	CASSPEGGQPQHF	NA	TRBV18	TRBJ1-5	NA
TGTGCCAGCAGCAGGGGGACTAGCGGGAGGCCAATGGCCTACGAGCAGTACTTC	CASSRGTSGRPMAYEQYF	NA	TRBV21-1	TRBJ2-7	NA
TGTGCCAGCAGCTTCCCGGGACTAGCGTACGAGCAGTACTTC	CASSFPGLAYEQYF	TRBD2	TRBV5-6	TRBJ2-7	once
TGTGCCAGCAGCCAAGTTAGACACCTGTGGCATCACGTACGGCGGGGCAATCAGCCCCAGCATTTT	CASSQVRHLWHHVRRGNQPQHF	NA	TRBV14	TRBJ1-5	NA
TGTGCCAGCAGCTTAGGTCTCGGGAATGAAGCTTTCTTT	CASSLGLGNEAFF	NA	TRBV11-1	TRBJ1-1	NA
TGCGCCAGCAGCGAAGACTCCTTTCAGGGAAGCTATGGCTACACCTTC	CASSEDSFQGSYGYTF	NA	TRBV5-1	TRBJ1-2	NA
TGTGCCATCTCAAAAGGGGGCCCAAGCACAGATACGCAGTATTTT	CAISKGGPSTDTQYF	TRBD1	TRBV10-3	TRBJ2-3	once
TGTGCCAGCAGAGGGGGTTCTGCAACTAATGAAAAACTGTTTTTT	CASRGGSATNEKLFF	NA	TRBV2	TRBJ1-4	NA
TGCGCCAGTAACCCAGGGGGAGCAACCTACGAGCAGTACTTC	CASNPGGATYEQYF	TRBD1	TRBV5-1	TRBJ2-7	few
TGCGCCAGCAGCCAGGGGACAGGGGAGAGGTATGGCTACACCTTC	CASSQGTGERYGYTF	TRBD1	TRBV4-1	TRBJ1-2	NA
TGTGCCAGCAATTATCGGGATCAATATAGCCATGAGCAGTTCTTC	CASNYRDQYSHEQFF	NA	TRBV2	TRBJ2-1	once
TGTGCCAGTAGTGTTGTAAGCGGGTCATACGAGCAGTACTTC	CASSVVSGSYEQYF	NA	TRBV19	TRBJ2-7	NA
TGTGCCATCGGTGGAACGCGGGAAAGGCGGACTGAAGCTTTCTTT	CAIGGTRERRTEAFF	NA	TRBV10-3	TRBJ1-1	NA
TGTGCCAGCAGCTTAGATGGCCGGGGCCAAGAGACCCAGTACTTC	CASSLDGRGQETQYF	NA	TRBV7-2	TRBJ2-5	NA
TGTGCCAGCTTCATTACTAGCGGGAGGGGCAATGAGCAGTTCTTC	CASFITSGRGNEQFF	TRBD2	TRBV18	TRBJ2-1	NA
TGTGCCAGCAGCCTCGGACTAGCGGGATACAATGAGCAGTTCTTC	CASSLGLAGYNEQFF	TRBD2	TRBV5-5	TRBJ2-1	NA
TGTGCCGTTACAAAAGGGGTGAACACTGAAGCTTTCTTT	CAVTKGVNTEAFF	NA	TRBV10-3	TRBJ1-1	NA
TGTGCCAGCAGTGGACCCGGGACTAGCGGGCCTAATGAGCAGTTCTTC	CASSGPGTSGPNEQFF	TRBD2	TRBV6-1	TRBJ2-1	NA
TGTGCCAGTAGTCCACTCGGGACAGGGTTTGCAGATACGCAGTATTTT	CASSPLGTGFADTQYF	TRBD1	TRBV19	TRBJ2-3	NA
TGCGCCAGCAGCTTGGGGTCGGGACAGGGGAGTGAAGCTTTCTTT	CASSLGSGQGSEAFF	TRBD1	TRBV5-1	TRBJ1-1	NA
TGCGCCAGCAGCTTAGGGACGGGAGAGTGGCAAGAGACCCAGTACTTC	CASSLGTGEWQETQYF	NA	TRBV5-1	TRBJ2-5	NA
TGTGCCAGCACCCCTCAGGCTAGCGTAAATGAGCAGTTCTTC	CASTPQASVNEQFF	NA	TRBV6-5	TRBJ2-1	NA
TGTGCCAGCAGCTGGGGGACAGGGAGGGGGACTGAAGCTTTCTTT	CASSWGTGRGTEAFF	TRBD1	TRBV27	TRBJ1-1	NA
TGTGCCAGTAGCACATTTAGCAATCAGCCCCAGCATTTT	CASSTFSNQPQHF	NA	TRBV6-4	TRBJ1-5	NA
TGTGCCAGCAGTGAAGAGCTAGCGGGAAGGAATGAGCAGTTCTTC	CASSEELAGRNEQFF	TRBD2	TRBV6-1	TRBJ2-1	NA
TGTGCCAGCAGCCGGGAATGGGGACAGGGAACAGGAAACACCATATATTTT	CASSREWGQGTGNTIYF	TRBD1	TRBV7-9	TRBJ1-3	NA
TGTGCCAGCAGTTATGGGACCGGGACATTCACCGGGGAGCTGTTTTTT	CASSYGTGTFTGELFF	NA	TRBV6-5	TRBJ2-2	NA
TGTGCCAGCAGTTACGCCCCAGACATGGGACAGTACGTGCAGTACTTC	CASSYAPDMGQYVQYF	TRBD1	TRBV6-6	TRBJ2-7	NA
TGCGCCAGTGACAATCCTGGGGCCAAAAACATTCAGTACTTC	CASDNPGAKNIQYF	NA	TRBV10-1	TRBJ2-4	NA
TGCAGCGTTGTACGGGACAGTACCTACGAGCAGTACTTC	CSVVRDSTYEQYF	TRBD1	TRBV29-1	TRBJ2-7	NA
TGTGCCAGCAGCGTAGAACAGGGGAGCGGGGAGCTGTTTTTT	CASSVEQGSGELFF	TRBD1	TRBV9	TRBJ2-2	NA
TGTGCCAGCAAATGGGGACAGCAGGAAGAGACCCAGTACTTC	CASKWGQQEETQYF	TRBD1	TRBV5-6	TRBJ2-5	NA
TGTGCCAGCTCTCAGACTAGCGGAAGCTCCTACGAGCAGTACTTC	CASSQTSGSSYEQYF	TRBD2	TRBV18	TRBJ2-7	NA
TGTGCCAGCAGCTGGGACAGCTCCTACGAGCAGTACTTC	CASSWDSSYEQYF	TRBD1	TRBV11-2	TRBJ2-7	NA
TGTGCCAGCAGCCTGCAGGGGGCTTATGGCTACACCTTC	CASSLQGAYGYTF	TRBD1	TRBV28	TRBJ1-2	few
TGTGCCAGCAGCGAGAGACAGATTCGGGATCAGCCCCAGCATTTT	CASSERQIRDQPQHF	NA	TRBV5-6	TRBJ1-5	NA
TGTGCCAGCTCACCACCTCGGGGAGCCCTGAACACTGAAGCTTTCTTT	CASSPPRGALNTEAFF	NA	TRBV18	TRBJ1-1	NA
TGTGCCAGTGGACCCACAGGGAATTCTGGAAACACCATATATTTT	CASGPTGNSGNTIYF	NA	TRBV19	TRBJ1-3	NA
TGTGCCAGCAGGAGGAGGATAAGCACCGGGGAGCTGTTTTTT	CASRRRISTGELFF	NA	TRBV6-6	TRBJ2-2	NA
TGTGCCAGCAGTTCGGACAGGGGGCGCGGGGGCTACACCTTC	CASSSDRGRGGYTF	TRBD1	TRBV6-5	TRBJ1-2	NA
TGCGCCAGCAGCTTGGCCACAGGGTACTCCTACGAGCAGTACTTC	CASSLATGYSYEQYF	NA	TRBV5-1	TRBJ2-7	NA
TGTGCCAGCAGCTTCCGGACAACGTACAATGAGCAGTTCTTC	CASSFRTTYNEQFF	NA	TRBV5-8	TRBJ2-1	few
TGTGCCAGTAGTCCCAGTTCATATACGCAGTATTTT	CASSPSSYTQYF	NA	TRBV19	TRBJ2-3	NA
TGTGCCAGCTCTCGCGGGGTCTCTGGGGCCAACGGCCTGACTTTC	CASSRGVSGANGLTF	NA	TRBV2	TRBJ2-6	few
TGTGCCAGCAGTTTGGGGCAAAGTCAGCCCCAGCATTTT	CASSLGQSQPQHF	NA	TRBV28	TRBJ1-5	NA
TGTGCCAGCAGCCCCCGAGGGACTCCGGTGGAGGATACGCAGTATTTT	CASSPRGTPVEDTQYF	NA	TRBV7-8	TRBJ2-3	NA
TGTGCCAGCAGCCCCCCGGGACAGGGTTTCTACGAGCAGTACTTC	CASSPPGQGFYEQYF	TRBD1	TRBV4-2	TRBJ2-7	NA
TGTGCCAGCAGATCATCAGGGCGCTTCCCCTACGAGCAGTACTTC	CASRSSGRFPYEQYF	NA	TRBV7-9	TRBJ2-7	NA
TGTGCCAGCAGCTTAGGGGCGGGGCAGAACTATGGCTACACCTTC	CASSLGAGQNYGYTF	NA	TRBV7-6	TRBJ1-2	NA
TGTGCCACCTCCAGCCGGGGGACCCAAGAGACCCAGTACTTC	CATSSRGTQETQYF	NA	TRBV5-8	TRBJ2-5	NA